A single sample is the source of the 26 T cell receptor beta chains below, sequenced in a study of CD8+ T cells in alopecia areata. Extracted RNA was reverse transcribed into cDNA, the sequencing template. The table came from immunoSEQ multiplex PCR; TCRdb's copy has only in-frame clones and leaves some out. The profile covers approximately 300,000 clones, none occurring a single time. Sorting used CD4, CD8alpha, NKG2D, NKG2ACE and other markers on pooled cutaneous lymph node cells. The sequencing input was CD4+ T cells sorted from a lymph node. Receptors originate from a C3H/HeJ mouse with alopecia areata. MHC haplotype of the strain: H2-k.

This clone has more than one count but fewer than ten. The listed genes are named as in mouse. The CDR3 end falls 4 residues outside the read, so it is completed with the germline J gene. Other nucleotide sequences in the sample specify the same CDR3. The V gene is TRBV13-3, the J gene TRBJ2-7, with D tentatively TRBD1 (7 bases). V lost 2 bases and J 3 bases, leaving 9 bases between the germline ends. Germline loops: CDR1 NNHDY, CDR2 SYVADS. This CDR3 has 13 residues. CDR3 in amino acids: CASSEQGGYEQYF. Incomplete CDR3 DNA: TGTGCCAGCAGTGAGCAGGGGGGCTAT.

About this clone itself: Each gene name is a mouse one. Read data end 4 residues before the CDR3 end; the end is taken from the germline J gene. The rearrangement joins TRBV14 to TRBJ2-1; 9 bases line up with TRBD2. The germline V gene has CDR1 SGHDT and CDR2 FRDEAV. This CDR3 has 15 residues. The J segment lost 3 bases and the V segment lost 3 bases, leaving 4 bases of the junction unmatched. The part of the CDR3 DNA that was read is TGTGCCAGCAGTTACTGGGGGGCCCTCTATGCT. It translates to CASSYWGALYA. The complete CDR3 reads CASSYWGALYAEQFF.

As regards this clone: Gene and germline names: mouse. The read comes to an end 4 residues before the CDR3 does, leaving the germline J gene to fill in the end. The same CDR3 can be traced to other DNA sequences in this sample. This chain joins TRBV19 and TRBJ2-4, with D hard to call. Germline V gene data show CDR1 as FNHDT and CDR2 as SITEND (reference sequence). Trimming shortened V by 1 base and J by 0 bases, and 3 bases separated the two germline ends. This CDR3 has 13 amino acids. CDR3 sequence: CASSISSQNTLYF. CDR3 bases read: TGTGCCAGCAGTATATCTAGTCAAAAC.

This clone was seen a handful of times. Just one base apart from a much larger clone, this may be a read error. Mouse names are used for the genes. The read ends 4 residues early relative to the CDR3; the germline J gene fills the gap. This chain connects TRBV3 to TRBJ1-1; possible D gene TRBD1, 6 bases. Germline CDR1 SNHLY, CDR2 FYNGKV (reference sequence). V shed 6 bases and J shed 0 bases, with 8 bases lying between them. CDR3 length: 13 amino acids. The covered CDR3 bases are TGTGCCAGCAGTCGACAGGCAAACACA. Its translation: CASSRQANT. In full, the CDR3 is CASSRQANTEVFF.

Concerning this clone: The listed genes are named as in mouse. The read terminates 4 residues ahead of where the CDR3 ends, so the germline J gene completes it. The chain combines TRBV13-2 with TRBJ2-3; D perhaps matches TRBD2 (6 bases). The CDR3 totals 16 residues. In germline, CDR1 is NNHNN, CDR2 SYGAGS (reference sequence). V shed 0 bases and J shed 0 bases, with 11 bases lying between them. The CDR3 bases that were read are TGTGCCAGCGGTGATGCCCCTGGGGTTAGTGCAGAA. It is translated as CASGDAPGVSAE. The CDR3 in its entirety is CASGDAPGVSAETLYF.

There are a few counts of this clone. The gene symbols are mouse symbols. The read ends 4 residues early relative to the CDR3; the germline J gene fills the gap. The identical CDR3 is also encoded by other nucleotide sequences in the sample. V is TRBV1 and J is TRBJ2-2; 9 bases map to TRBD2. Per the germline V gene, CDR1 is NSQYPW and CDR2 is LRSPGD (reference sequence). This CDR3 has 16 amino acids. J was trimmed by 2 bases and V by 2 bases; bases with no gene match: 3. Incomplete CDR3 DNA: TGCACCTGCAGTGCACCCGGGACTGGGAACACCGGG. This sequence encodes CTCSAPGTGNTG. The entire CDR3 is CTCSAPGTGNTGQLYF. The full variable domain, its missing parts supplied by reference TRBV1 and TRBJ2-2, is VTLLEQNPRWRLVPRGQAVNLRCILKNSQYPWMSWYQQDLQKQLQWLFTLRSPGDKEVKSLPGADYLATRVTDTELRLQVANMSQGRTLYCTCSAPGTGNTGQLYFGEGSKLTVL.

On this clone itself: Genes here carry mouse names. With the read ending 3 residues before the CDR3 end, the germline J gene is used to fill in that end. The rearrangement joins TRBV13-3 to TRBJ1-6; D is uncertain. TRBJ1-6 is filed as an ORF, its function uncertain. The CDR3 covers 14 residues. Trimming left V 6 bases short and J 0 bases short, with 7 bases between. From germline, CDR1 is NNHDY and CDR2 SYVADS. The covered CDR3 bases are TGTGCCAGCATCAGTTCTTCCTATAATTCGCCC. Its translation is CASISSSYNSP. The entire CDR3 protein is CASISSSYNSPLYF.

This clone showed up just a few times. Gene labels here are mouse ones. Read sequence stops 4 residues before the CDR3 end, and the germline J gene provides the missing end. This same CDR3 is encoded by further DNA sequences in the sample. The gene calls are TRBV19 and TRBJ2-3; 8 nucleotides align to TRBD2. The trim removed 6 bases at V and 1 base at J, leaving 4 bases unmatched. The CDR3 covers 14 residues. Germline assignment: CDR1 FNHDT and CDR2 SITEND (reference sequence). This CDR3 is CASTPTGGAETLYF. Partial CDR3 DNA: TGTGCCAGCACCCCGACTGGGGGTGCAGAA. The complete variable domain, with remaining parts taken from reference TRBV19 and TRBJ2-3, reads GGIITQTPKFLIGQEGQKLTLKCQQNFNHDTMYWYRQDSGKGLRLIYYSITENDLQKGDLSEGYDASREKKSSFSLTVTSAQKNEMAVFLCASTPTGGAETLYFGSGTRLTVL.

This clone was counted between two and nine times. Gene labels here are mouse ones. Read sequence stops 4 residues before the CDR3 end, and the germline J gene provides the missing end. V gene TRBV1 combines with J gene TRBJ1-1; tentatively, D is TRBD1 (6 bases). Germline assignment: CDR1 NSQYPW and CDR2 LRSPGD (reference sequence). V was pared by 5 bases and J by 4 bases, with 8 bases between. The CDR3 has 12 amino acids. CDR3 protein: CTCSRRGTEVFF. Incomplete CDR3 DNA: TGCACCTGCAGTCGCAGGGGCACA.

This clone was counted only a few times. Mouse gene names and germline throughout. The missing CDR3 end, 4 residues past where the read stops, is filled in from the germline J gene. This chain links TRBV24 with TRBJ1-1, with 7 bases fitting TRBD1. The CDR3 has 15 residues. J gave up 0 bases and V 4 bases, and 5 bases lay outside the gene matches. CDR1 and CDR2 (germline): KGHTA, FRNEEI. The CDR3 sequence is CASSPRDSSNTEVFF. The part of the CDR3 DNA that was read is TGTGCCAGCAGTCCCAGGGACAGCTCAAACACA.

Only a few counts were recorded for this clone. The gene symbols are mouse symbols. The sequenced part of the CDR3 DNA is TGTGCCAGCAGACTGGGGGAAGAC. This sequence encodes CASRLGED. The full CDR3 is CASRLGEDTQYF. V usage is TRBV14 and J usage is TRBJ2-5; 8 bases are shared with TRBD2. The DNA ends 4 residues before the CDR3 does, and the rest of the CDR3 is filled in from the germline J gene. Germline CDR1 and CDR2: SGHDT and FRDEAV. The CDR3 sequence is 12 residues long.

In the case of this clone: Gene names are the mouse ones. The read stops 4 residues short of the end of the CDR3; the missing end is completed from the germline J gene. The chain employs TRBV31 and TRBJ2-7; 12 bases align to TRBD1. CDR1 and CDR2 from the germline V gene are GKSSPN and SITVG. The CDR3 length is 14 residues. This chain's CDR3 is CAWSSGTGGDEQYF. The CDR3 bases that were read are TGTGCCTGGAGTTCCGGGACAGGGGGCGAT.

In regard to this clone: These gene names are mouse names. The CDR3 extends 4 residues past the end of the read, so its final part is completed from the germline J gene. This chain connects TRBV1 to TRBJ1-2, with 10 positions matching TRBD1. The length of the CDR3 is 15 residues. The J segment lost 3 bases and the V segment lost 6 bases, leaving 7 bases of the junction unmatched. CDR1 NSQYPW and CDR2 LRSPGD come from the germline V gene (reference sequence). The sequenced part of the CDR3 DNA is TGCACCTGCAGCGGACAGGGGGAGAGAGACTCC. Translating gives CTCSGQGERDS. The whole CDR3 region reads CTCSGQGERDSDYTF.

This clone was observed a few times. The gene names here belong to mouse. Read data end 4 residues before the CDR3 end; the end is taken from the germline J gene. The V gene is TRBV13-3, the J gene TRBJ2-5; tentative D call: TRBD2 (5 bases). CDR1 is NNHDY and CDR2 is SYVADS in the germline V gene. This CDR3 has 13 residues. CDR3 residues: CASSDILEDTQYF. Partial CDR3 DNA: TGTGCCAGCAGTGATATACTGGAGGAC.

To note about this clone: The genes are named according to mouse. The read terminates 4 residues before the CDR3 end, so the remaining end is supplied by the germline J gene. This rearrangement joins TRBV19 to TRBJ2-7; D is unresolved. Looked up from germline, CDR1 is FNHDT and CDR2 is SITEND (reference sequence). CDR3 length equals 10 residues. CDR3 in amino acids: CASARYEQYF. Incomplete CDR3 DNA: TGTGCCAGTGCCAGATAT.

Only a few counts were recorded for this clone. Germline and genes: mouse. The read ends 4 residues early relative to the CDR3; the germline J gene fills the gap. This rearrangement joins TRBV5 to TRBJ2-5; 7 nucleotides align to TRBD1. CDR1 LGHNA and CDR2 YNLKQL come from the germline V gene (reference sequence). V lost 0 bases and J lost 1; bases outside the gene matches: 1. The CDR3 length is 15 residues. The CDR3 is CASSQDGTDQDTQYF. Partial CDR3 DNA: TGTGCCAGCAGCCAAGACGGGACAGACCAAGAC.

On this clone itself: Germline and genes: mouse. CDR3 protein: CASSEPTGGAGAETLYF. Partial CDR3 DNA: TGTGCCAGCAGTGAGCCGACTGGGGGGGCTGGTGCAGAA. This rearrangement joins TRBV13-3 to TRBJ2-3; 12 bases map to TRBD2. Coverage ceases 4 residues before the CDR3 finishes, and the germline J gene fills in the end. This CDR3 is built from 17 residues. V lost 2 bases, J lost 1 base, and 5 bases stayed unmatched. CDR1 and CDR2 (germline): NNHDY, SYVADS.

In its sample, this clone was seen a few times. The germline and genes are mouse ones. The read comes to an end 4 residues before the CDR3 does, leaving the germline J gene to fill in the end. The chain joins TRBV19 to TRBJ2-7; D might be TRBD2 (6 bases). With 0 bases removed from V and 0 bases from J, the gap between germline ends came to 7 bases. Germline assignment: CDR1 FNHDT and CDR2 SITEND (reference sequence). The CDR3 totals 14 residues. The CDR3 here is CASSIVGDSYEQYF. Partial CDR3 DNA: TGTGCCAGCAGTATAGTGGGGGACTCCTAT.

There are a few counts of this clone. Gene names follow the mouse nomenclature. The read is 4 residues too short to cover the CDR3 end, so that end is filled in from the germline J gene. The chain uses TRBV29 and TRBJ1-2; TRBD1 matches at 9 bases. The CDR3 length is 14 residues. Trimming took 2 bases from V and 3 from J; bases not matched to a gene: 1. Germline V lookup: CDR1 MSHET, CDR2 SYDVDS. The CDR3 here is CASSLTGGDSDYTF. Incomplete CDR3 DNA: TGTGCTAGCAGTTTAACAGGGGGCGACTCC. Full variable domain (rest looked up from reference TRBV29 and TRBJ1-2): DMKVTQMPRYLIKRMGENVLLECGQDMSHETMYWYRQDPGLGLQLIYISYDVDSNSEGDIPKGYRVSRKKREHFSLILDSAKTNQTSVYFCASSLTGGDSDYTFGSGTRLLVI.

This clone was detected a few times. Any gene name here is a mouse gene name. The read ends 3 residues early relative to the CDR3; the germline J gene fills the gap. The V and J genes are TRBV19 and TRBJ1-6, with 8 bases aligning to TRBD1. TRBJ1-6 is an ORF, with its function uncertain. The CDR3 length is 16 residues. With 5 bases clipped from V and 5 bases from J, the junction kept 9 bases outside the gene matches. In germline, CDR1 is FNHDT, CDR2 SITEND (reference sequence). The covered CDR3 bases are TGTGCCAGCAGCCCAGACAGGGGAAAGGATAATTCGCCC. This codes for CASSPDRGKDNSP. The complete CDR3 reads CASSPDRGKDNSPLYF.

For this clone: Gene names are mouse gene names. The CDR3 extends 4 residues past the end of the read, so its final part is completed from the germline J gene. The V call is TRBV19, the J call TRBJ2-5, with a weak D call TRBD1 (6 bases). This CDR3 is built from 17 residues. V was shortened by 2 bases and J by 3 bases, with 19 bases between the two germline ends. CDR1 is FNHDT and CDR2 is SITEND in the germline V gene (reference sequence). CDR3 sequence reads: CASSIFRPGTRQDTQYF. Incomplete CDR3 DNA: TGTGCCAGCAGTATCTTCCGCCCCGGGACAAGGCAAGAC.

As to this clone: Gene names follow the mouse nomenclature. The CDR3 goes on 4 residues after the read ends, and that part is filled in from the germline J gene. The rearrangement joins TRBV13-1 to TRBJ2-1, with 14 bases aligning to TRBD2. There are 16 residues in the CDR3. Germline V gene data show CDR1 as NSHNY and CDR2 as SYGAGN. With V trimmed by 7 bases and J by 5 bases, 8 bases remained unmatched. This chain's CDR3 is CASLPGTGGANAEQFF. The sequenced part of the CDR3 DNA is TGTGCCAGCCTGCCCGGGACTGGGGGGGCCAATGCT.

This clone was seen a few times. Germline and genes here are mouse. With the read ending 4 residues before the CDR3 end, the germline J gene is used to fill in that end. The chain joins TRBV13-1 to TRBJ2-3, with 9 bases lining up with TRBD1. Trimming at V came to 5 bases and at J to 3 bases, leaving 7 bases not matched to a gene. The CDR3 spans 15 residues. CDR1 and CDR2 from the germline V gene are NSHNY and SYGAGN. The CDR3 loop is CASRPQGAGAETLYF. The part of the CDR3 DNA that was read is TGTGCCAGCAGGCCACAGGGGGCAGGGGCAGAA.

As for this clone: These gene names are mouse names. The read ends 4 residues early relative to the CDR3; the germline J gene fills the gap. The same CDR3 also results from other DNA sequences found in this sample. This chain joins TRBV13-2 and TRBJ2-7, with 10 nucleotides matching TRBD2. V was pared by 1 base and J by 3 bases, with 1 base of the junction left unmatched. Looked up from germline, CDR1 is NNHNN and CDR2 is SYGAGS (reference sequence). The CDR3 covers 14 residues. The CDR3 DNA, read in part, is TGTGCCAGCGGTGATAGGACTGGGGGCTAT. It is translated as CASGDRTGGY. The CDR3 in its entirety is CASGDRTGGYEQYF.

Comment on this clone: Here the gene names and germline are mouse. The CDR3 here is CASSPLGLNQDTQYF. The CDR3 DNA, read in part, is TGTGCCAGCAGTCCACTGGGTCTTAACCAAGAC. The V gene is TRBV14, the J gene TRBJ2-5; maybe TRBD2 (6 bases). The CDR3 is cut off 4 residues early in the read; its end comes from the germline J gene. Germline V gene data show CDR1 as SGHDT and CDR2 as FRDEAV. CDR3 length: 15 residues. V gave up 4 bases and J gave up 0 bases, with 12 bases separating them.

As for this clone: The gene names here belong to mouse. Read coverage stops 4 residues before the CDR3 terminus; the germline J gene supplies the remainder. The chain couples TRBV13-1 to TRBJ2-2; 9 nucleotides line up with TRBD2. V trimming: 4 bases; J trimming: 1 base; junction bases outside the gene matches: 5. The CDR3 contains 16 residues. Germline assignment: CDR1 NSHNY and CDR2 SYGAGN. The CDR3 DNA, read in part, is TGTGCCAGCAGTCCTCTGGGGGGGAGAAACACCGGG. It encodes CASSPLGGRNTG. The entire CDR3 sequence reads CASSPLGGRNTGQLYF.